These 18 T cell receptor beta chains were all obtained from the same sample, sequenced in a study of post-analysis software for immune sequencing data. These receptors have no known antigen. Libraries were made from TCR beta cDNA, and they carried unique molecular identifiers. TCRdb re-called the PCR reads through MiXCR, storing one row per CDR3 protein. The table has about 770,000 distinct CDR3 sequences, about 45% seen once. Study-level points and caveats: Compared with controls, patients had more of about 5 TRBV segments, including TRBV5-6, TRBV5-1 and TRBV20-1.

Sequenced: blood. The source is a girl aged 10-17 years with multiple sclerosis.

The chain joins TRBV3-1 to TRBJ2-1; D unclear. From germline, CDR1 is LGHDT and CDR2 YNNKEL (reference sequence). Trimming pared 0 bases from V and 4 bases from J, leaving 7 bases between. The CDR3 is 14 amino acids. In DNA form, the CDR3 reads TGTGCCAGCAGCCAAGAAGTTCCTTACAATGAGCAGTTCTTC. Translation: CASSQEVPYNEQFF.

V is TRBV20-1 and J is TRBJ1-2; D not resolved. Germline V gene lookup returns CDR1 DFQATT and CDR2 SNEGSKA (reference sequence). Trimming took 0 bases from V and 3 from J, leaving 5 bases between them. The length of the CDR3 is 12 residues. The CDR3 reads CSAREGHYGYTF. The CDR3 DNA reads TGCAGTGCTAGAGAAGGACACTATGGCTACACCTTC.

This clonotype was seen only a few times. This rearrangement joins TRBV12-3 or TRBV12-4 to TRBJ2-1; a weak D match, TRBD2 (5 bases). This CDR3 comprises 14 residues. Trimming cost V 4 bases and J 6 bases, with 13 bases left between them. The CDR3 region is CASSYLSVGNEQFF. The CDR3 DNA reads as TGTGCCAGCAGTTACCTTAGCGTGGGCAATGAGCAGTTCTTC.

Regarding this clonotype: The germline gene is not matched at one end of the junction; a read error may be the cause. V gene TRBV20-1 combines with J gene TRBJ2-3, with D tentatively TRBD2 (5 bases). This CDR3 spans 12 amino acids. From germline, CDR1 is DFQATT and CDR2 SNEGSKA (reference sequence). The CDR3 nucleotides read TGCTCATGGAGGTGGAGCACAGATGCGCAGTATTTT. Its translation: CSWRWSTDAQYF.

V is TRBV4-2 and J is TRBJ2-1; D is possibly TRBD2 (5 bases). The CDR3 covers 19 residues. CDR1 is LGHNA, CDR2 YNFKEQ, per germline. Deletions cut 0 bases from V and 1 base from J, with 19 bases between. CDR3 loop: CASSQDTTTFRWSYNEQFF. The CDR3 DNA reads TGTGCCAGCAGCCAAGATACGACTACTTTTCGATGGTCCTACAATGAGCAGTTCTTC.

The table lists this clonotype with a count of one. The rearrangement joins TRBV3-1 to TRBJ2-4; possibly TRBD1 for D (6 bases). From germline, CDR1 is LGHDT and CDR2 YNNKEL (reference sequence). Trimming took off 1 base at V and 13 bases at J, with 20 bases between the two ends. The CDR3 covers 15 residues. CDR3 region: CASSQGKQGFDEQYF. The CDR3 coding sequence is TGTGCCAGCAGCCAAGGAAAGCAGGGGTTCGACGAACAGTACTTC.

The chain has TRBV3-1 and TRBJ2-1; possibly TRBD2 for D (6 bases). The germline CDR1 and CDR2 sequences are LGHDT and YNNKEL (reference sequence). Trimming cost V 0 bases and J 8 bases, with 14 bases left between them. This CDR3 is 15 amino acids long. CDR3 region: CASSQEPGDVDEQFF. The CDR3, as DNA: TGTGCCAGCAGCCAAGAACCGGGAGATGTCGATGAGCAGTTCTTC.

V and J are TRBV24-1 and TRBJ2-7, with D uncertain. With 3 bases removed from V and 4 bases from J, the gap between germline ends came to 24 bases. The germline gives CDR1 KGHDR, CDR2 SFDVKD. This CDR3 spans 18 amino acids. DNA for the CDR3: TGTGCCACCAGTGATGGCCGGGCCGCCGGAAGCCATTCTTACGAGCAGTACTTC. As protein: CATSDGRAAGSHSYEQYF.

This clonotype was recorded a few times. The chain combines TRBV6-1 with TRBJ2-1; D possibly corresponds to TRBD1 (5 bases). This CDR3 comprises 15 residues. Germline CDR1 is MNHNS and CDR2 is SASEGT. Trimming removed 5 bases from V and 2 bases from J, with 13 bases in between. CDR3 in amino acids: CASSMTDNAYNEQFF. In nucleotides, the CDR3 is TGTGCCAGCAGTATGACAGACAATGCCTACAATGAGCAGTTCTTC.

This chain links TRBV7-9 with TRBJ1-2; the D is unclear. The V gene lost 5 bases and the J gene lost 6 bases, with 13 bases spanning the gap. The CDR3 spans 13 residues. CDR1 SEHNR and CDR2 FQNEAQ come from the germline V gene (reference sequence). CDR3 region: CASSADIVNGYTF. DNA of the CDR3: TGTGCCAGCAGCGCAGACATTGTCAATGGCTACACCTTC.

The rearrangement joins TRBV12-3 or TRBV12-4 to TRBJ2-1, with D perhaps matching TRBD2 (5 bases). Trimming cost V 5 bases and J 3 bases, with 14 bases left between them. CDR3 length equals 15 residues. The CDR3 DNA reads TGTGCCAGCAGTCCCGAGAGCGGAGGCTACAATGAGCAGTTCTTC. Translating gives CASSPESGGYNEQFF.

The gene calls are TRBV12-3 or TRBV12-4 and TRBJ2-7, with TRBD1 identical over 8 bases. The V and J ends lost 5 bases and 7 bases, in that order; junction bases with no gene match: 7. The CDR3 runs 13 residues. Here the CDR3 reads CASSGQGRGEQYF. DNA of the CDR3: TGTGCCAGCAGTGGACAGGGTAGGGGGGAGCAGTACTTC.

This clonotype was recorded a few times. V and J are TRBV7-9 and TRBJ2-3, with a tentative D call TRBD2 (5 bases). CDR1 and CDR2 from the germline V gene are SEHNR and FQNEAQ (reference sequence). CDR3 size: 12 residues. The V end was cut by 2 bases, the J end by 9 bases, with 9 bases between. The CDR3 protein is CASSLIGGTQYF. CDR3 nucleotides: TGTGCCAGCAGCTTAATTGGCGGGACGCAGTATTTT.

This sequence joins TRBV7-7 and TRBJ2-6, with a possible D match to TRBD2 (6 bases). This CDR3 is built from 14 residues. Germline V gives CDR1 SSHAT, CDR2 FNYEAQ (reference sequence). Here the CDR3 DNA reads TGTGCTAGCGGTGGGGCAATCGGGGCCAACGTCCTGACTTTC. It codes for CASGGAIGANVLTF.

The V gene is TRBV20-1, the J gene TRBJ1-1; D uncertain. Per germline, CDR1 DFQATT and CDR2 SNEGSKA (reference sequence). The CDR3 totals 14 residues. V was trimmed by 1 base and J by 4 bases, leaving 13 bases between them. In DNA, the CDR3 is TGCAGTGCTAGAGCCCTGACTGGGGTCACTGAAGCTTTCTTT. Its translation: CSARALTGVTEAFF.

There are a few counts of this clonotype. V is TRBV5-1 and J is TRBJ1-2, with 8 bases lining up with TRBD1. The CDR3 totals 15 residues. Germline assignment: CDR1 SGHRS and CDR2 YFSETQ. V trimming: 0 bases; J trimming: 7 bases; junction bases outside the gene matches: 8. The CDR3 is CASSLGTGTDGGYTF. In nucleotides, the CDR3 is TGCGCCAGCAGCTTGGGGACAGGGACGGACGGTGGCTACACCTTC.

The V gene is TRBV25-1, the J gene TRBJ2-5; 8 bases align to TRBD2. Near its end, the DNA agrees better with TRBJ2-7, so the J call may be wrong. The CDR3 is 13 residues long. Germline V CDR1 and CDR2: MGHDK, SYGVNS. The CDR3 is CASGPAGGNEQYF. CDR3 DNA: TGTGCCAGCGGGCCGGCGGGGGGCAACGAGCAGTACTTC.

CDR3 nucleotide sequence: TGTGCCAGCAGCTTAACCGGGACACCGAACACTGAAGCTTTCTTT. Its translation: CASSLTGTPNTEAFF. The chain combines TRBV7-3 with TRBJ1-1; tentative D call: TRBD1 (6 bases). The CDR3 contains 15 residues. Germline CDR1 and CDR2: SGHTA and FQGTGA. V was pared by 0 bases and J by 1 base, with 9 bases between.